Shown below are 32 T cell receptor beta chains from a single sample sequenced in a study of blood T cell repertoires in COVID-19. Sequencing was performed with immunoSEQ multiplex PCR; in TCRdb, only in-frame clones are kept and a portion is missing. The sample lists roughly 150,000 clones; roughly four fifths were seen once. The sample consisted of peripheral blood. These receptor sequences come from a man between 65 and 79 years old with active or convalescent COVID-19.

This clone showed up just once. The chain couples TRBV15 to TRBJ1-5; D uncertain. This CDR3 has 13 amino acids. Germline CDR1 reads LNHNV; CDR2 reads YYDKDF (reference sequence). V dropped 0 bases and J dropped 4 bases, with 4 bases sitting between them. CDR3 residues: CATSRDRNQPQHF. As DNA, the CDR3 is TGTGCCACCAGCAGAGACCGGAATCAGCCCCAGCATTTT. Based on the CDR3 plus reference TRBV15 and TRBJ1-5, the full variable domain is DAMVIQNPRYQVTQFGKPVTLSCSQTLNHNVMYWYQQKSSQAPKLLFHYYDKDFNNEADTPDNFQSRRPNTSFCFLDIRSPGLGDTAMYLCATSRDRNQPQHFGDGTRLSIL.

The chain uses TRBV4-1 and TRBJ1-2, with unresolved D. Germline V gene data show CDR1 as MGHRA and CDR2 as YSYEKL. The V end lost 0 bases, the J end lost 2 bases, and 13 bases lay between the germline ends. CDR3 length: 16 amino acids. CDR3 nucleotide sequence: TGCGCCAGCAGCCAAGAGAGAGGAGGGAGCAACTATGGCTACACCTTC. Protein: CASSQERGGSNYGYTF.

The chain employs TRBV4-3 and TRBJ2-3; a weak D match, TRBD1 (6 bases). CDR3 length equals 15 residues. The V end lost 2 bases, the J end lost 0 bases, and 9 bases lay between the germline ends. Germline CDR1 is LGHNA and CDR2 is YSLEER. The CDR3 coding sequence is TGCGCCAGCAGCCAATGGACAGCTAGCACAGATACGCAGTATTTT. Translating it yields CASSQWTASTDTQYF.

The chain couples TRBV7-8 to TRBJ1-5; weak D call: TRBD1 (5 bases). Per the germline V gene, CDR1 is SGHVS and CDR2 is FQNEAQ. The CDR3 sequence is 15 residues long. Trimming cost V 1 base and J 2 bases, with 9 bases left between them. CDR3 DNA sequence: TGTGCCAGCAGCTTAGTATCACAGGGCAATCAGCCCCAGCATTTT. It encodes CASSLVSQGNQPQHF.

This clone was observed a handful of times. This rearrangement joins TRBV25-1 to TRBJ2-1; 8 bases line up with TRBD2. CDR3 length equals 15 residues. With 3 bases clipped from V and 8 bases from J, the junction kept 9 bases outside the gene matches. Germline assignment: CDR1 MGHDK and CDR2 SYGVNS. The CDR3 DNA reads as TGTGCCAGCAGTGATCCCAGCGGGAGTGTATATGAGCAGTTCTTC. This codes for CASSDPSGSVYEQFF.

V and J are TRBV11-3 and TRBJ2-3; TRBD2 aligns across 9 bases. The germline CDR1 and CDR2 sequences are SGHNT and YENEEA. Trimming cost V 2 bases and J 3 bases; bases outside gene matches: 3. This CDR3 is built from 15 residues. CDR3 bases: TGTGCCAGCAGCTTAAACGGACTAGCGACAGATACGCAGTATTTT. This codes for CASSLNGLATDTQYF.

This chain joins TRBV5-1 and TRBJ2-7; 11 nucleotides agree with TRBD1. Trimming cost V 4 bases and J 4 bases; bases outside gene matches: 7. Germline V gives CDR1 SGHRS, CDR2 YFSETQ. This CDR3 region has 15 residues. CDR3 DNA: TGCGCCAGCAGCCGGGGGACAGGGGGAATTTACGAGCAGTACTTC. Its translation is CASSRGTGGIYEQYF.

The gene calls are TRBV4-1 and TRBJ2-1; possibly TRBD1 for D (5 bases). V lost 3 bases, J lost 2 bases, and 20 bases lay in between. CDR1 and CDR2 from the germline V gene are MGHRA and YSYEKL. CDR3 length equals 18 residues. The CDR3 region has the DNA TGCGCCAGCAGCCAGGCCCCTGTTAGGACACGAGCCTACAATGAGCAGTTCTTC. Amino acids: CASSQAPVRTRAYNEQFF.

The rearrangement links TRBV3-1 (or the pseudogene TRBV3-2) to TRBJ2-5; 10 nucleotides line up with TRBD2. CDR3 length: 15 residues. Germline-derived CDR1 and CDR2 are LGHDT and YNNKEL (reference sequence). V dropped 1 base and J dropped 5; count of bases not matched to a gene: 4. This CDR3 is CASSQASGSYETQYF. The CDR3 DNA sequence: TGTGCCAGCAGCCAAGCTAGCGGGAGCTACGAGACCCAGTACTTC.

The chain combines TRBV11-2 with TRBJ2-2; a weak D match, TRBD1 (6 bases). Trimming cost V 6 bases and J 6 bases, with 14 bases left between them. The length of the CDR3 is 14 residues. The V gene's germline CDR1 is SGHAT and CDR2 FQNNGV. CDR3 in DNA: TGTGCCAGCAGTCAAACCAGGGGCGCCGGGGAGCTGTTTTTT. Translated, it gives CASSQTRGAGELFF. Combining the CDR3 with reference TRBV11-2 and TRBJ2-2 gives the whole variable domain EAGVAQSPRYKIIEKRQSVAFWCNPISGHATLYWYQQILGQGPKLLIQFQNNGVVDDSQLPKDRFSAERLKGVDSTLKIQPAKLEDSAVYLCASSQTRGAGELFFGEGSRLTVL.

This clone was seen only once. The chain combines TRBV25-1 with TRBJ2-1; 7 bases fit TRBD2. The CDR3 loop spans 15 amino acids. The junction had 8 bases not matched to a gene; V was cut back by 1 base and J by 8 bases. Germline V gene data show CDR1 as MGHDK and CDR2 as SYGVNS. CDR3 in amino acids: CASSELGGRAHEQFF. The CDR3 nucleotides are TGTGCCAGCAGTGAATTGGGTGGGAGGGCCCATGAGCAGTTCTTC.

The J gene is TRBJ1-1, the V gene TRBV5-4; D is uncertain. The CDR3 sequence is 14 residues long. Trimming removed 2 bases from V and 1 base from J, with 9 bases in between. The germline CDR1 and CDR2 sequences are SGHNT and YYREEE (reference sequence). Here the CDR3 DNA reads TGTGCCAGCAGCTTCCCCCGGGAGAACACTGAAGCTTTCTTT. Translation gives CASSFPRENTEAFF.

The CDR3 DNA sequence: TGTGCCAGCAGTTCGTATACAGGGACAGGGCAAGGGTCCTACAATGAGCAGTTCTTC. Translated, it gives CASSSYTGTGQGSYNEQFF. The chain links TRBV27 to TRBJ2-1, with TRBD1 matching 9 bases. The CDR3 has 19 residues. Germline CDR1 reads MNHEY; CDR2 reads SMNVEV (reference sequence). V shed 4 bases and J 1 base; nucleotides not matched to a gene: 14.

The rearrangement links TRBV2 to TRBJ1-5; no definite D call. CDR1 and CDR2 from the germline V gene are SNHLY and FYNNEI. The V end was cut by 3 bases, the J end by 2 bases, with 14 bases between. This CDR3 contains 16 residues. The CDR3: CASSELGSLGNQPQHF. CDR3 bases: TGTGCCAGCAGTGAGTTGGGCTCTTTGGGCAATCAGCCCCAGCATTTT.

The chain joins TRBV7-8 to TRBJ2-7; maybe TRBD2 (5 bases). V was pared by 3 bases and J by 0 bases, with 9 bases between. Germline V CDR1 and CDR2: SGHVS, FQNEAQ. CDR3 size: 14 residues. The CDR3 coding sequence is TGTGCCAGCAGCTTCCCCCGGGGCTCCTACGAGCAGTACTTC. Protein sequence: CASSFPRGSYEQYF.

The chain joins TRBV10-2 to TRBJ2-5; no clear D. CDR1 is WSHSY and CDR2 is SAAADI in the germline V gene. Trimming took 8 bases from V and 1 from J, leaving 5 bases between them. This CDR3 is 11 amino acids long. DNA of the CDR3: TGCGCCAGCGCCAGCCAAGAGACCCAGTACTTC. It is translated as CASASQETQYF.

The chain joins TRBV27 to TRBJ2-7; 8 positions match TRBD1. The CDR3 covers 12 residues. Germline V gives CDR1 MNHEY, CDR2 SMNVEV (reference sequence). V trimming: 5 bases; J trimming: 7 bases; junction bases outside the gene matches: 4. Here the CDR3 reads CASSKTGGEQYF. CDR3 nucleotides: TGTGCCAGCAGTAAAACAGGGGGAGAGCAGTACTTC.

The chain uses TRBV5-5 and TRBJ2-6; 8 bases agree with TRBD2. CDR3 length: 18 residues. Losses at the gene ends were 1 base for V and 2 bases for J; bases not matched to a gene: 8. Germline CDR1 and CDR2: SGHKS and YYEKEE (reference sequence). CDR3 in amino acids: CASSLYGTSIPGANVLTF. CDR3 in DNA: TGTGCCAGCAGCTTGTACGGGACTAGTATACCTGGGGCCAACGTCCTGACTTTC.

This clone was recorded only once. The chain links TRBV19 to TRBJ1-2; 8 bases map to TRBD1. Germline V lookup: CDR1 LNHDA, CDR2 SQIVND (reference sequence). The J segment lost 6 bases and the V segment lost 6 bases, leaving 9 bases of the junction unmatched. The CDR3 spans 14 residues. CDR3 DNA sequence: TGTGCCAGTAGCCCAAACCAGGGGGCTGATGGCTACACCTTC. Protein: CASSPNQGADGYTF.

This chain joins TRBV12-3 or TRBV12-4 and TRBJ2-7, with D perhaps matching TRBD1 (5 bases). This CDR3 region has 13 residues. V gave up 1 base and J gave up 3 bases, with 7 bases separating them. CDR3 residues: CASSLGQIYEQYF. The CDR3, as DNA: TGTGCCAGCAGTTTAGGACAGATCTACGAGCAGTACTTC.

V usage is TRBV24-1 and J usage is TRBJ2-1, with unresolved D. V lost 3 bases, J lost 2 bases, and 13 bases lay in between. Germline V gene sequence: CDR1 KGHDR, CDR2 SFDVKD. This CDR3 has 16 amino acids. Written as DNA, the CDR3 is TGTGCCACCAGTGATCCCCGGCGGAGTCCCTACAATGAGCAGTTCTTC. It is translated as CATSDPRRSPYNEQFF.

The chain combines TRBV5-1 with TRBJ2-7; no reliable D call. The CDR3 consists of 15 residues. Trimming removed 1 base at V and 1 base at J, with 12 bases between. Germline V gene data show CDR1 as SGHRS and CDR2 as YFSETQ. The CDR3 loop is CASSLYQATSYEQYF. The CDR3 nucleotides are TGCGCCAGCAGCTTGTATCAGGCCACATCCTACGAGCAGTACTTC. Drawing the rest from reference TRBV5-1 and TRBJ2-7, the complete variable domain is KAGVTQTPRYLIKTRGQQVTLSCSPISGHRSVSWYQQTPGQGLQFLFEYFSETQRNKGNFPGRFSGRQFSNSRSEMNVSTLELGDSALYLCASSLYQATSYEQYFGPGTRLTVT.

The chain carries TRBV27 and TRBJ1-1; D gene unclear. This CDR3 is 14 amino acids long. Germline V gives CDR1 MNHEY, CDR2 SMNVEV (reference sequence). The V end was cut by 2 bases, the J end by 1 base, with 8 bases between. In DNA, the CDR3 is TGTGCCAGCAGTTTAGTACACCGGAACACTGAAGCTTTCTTT. This translates into CASSLVHRNTEAFF.

The gene calls are TRBV9 and TRBJ2-1; 9 bases agree with TRBD1. V lost 3 bases to trimming and J lost 7 bases; unmatched junction nucleotides: 11. Germline V gene lookup returns CDR1 SGDLS and CDR2 YYNGEE. The length of the CDR3 is 16 residues. CDR3 DNA: TGTGCCAGCAGCGAAACCGGGACAGGGTTCGAGAATGAGCAGTTCTTC. As protein: CASSETGTGFENEQFF.

This clone was counted a single time. The rearrangement uses TRBV6-2 or TRBV6-3 and TRBJ1-6; 10 bases match TRBD1. The CDR3 runs 17 residues. Germline V lookup: CDR1 MNHEY, CDR2 SVGEGT. The trim removed 0 bases at V and 6 bases at J, leaving 5 bases unmatched. The CDR3 loop is CASSYSGTGVRNSPLHF. DNA for the CDR3: TGTGCCAGCAGTTACTCCGGGACAGGGGTGCGTAATTCACCCCTCCACTTT.

This clone has just one count. The V call is TRBV19, the J call TRBJ1-5; D is unresolved. Deletions cut 0 bases from V and 0 bases from J, with 9 bases between. This CDR3 region has 16 residues. Germline loops: CDR1 LNHDA, CDR2 SQIVND (reference sequence). Here the CDR3 DNA reads TGTGCCAGTAGTATAGACAGGATCTTTAGCAATCAGCCCCAGCATTTT. Amino acids: CASSIDRIFSNQPQHF.

The chain recombines TRBV28 with TRBJ1-2, with D perhaps TRBD1 (5 bases). Germline CDR1 reads MDHEN; CDR2 reads SYDVKM. V lost 5 bases, J lost 1 base, and 14 bases lay in between. This CDR3 contains 15 residues. For the CDR3, the DNA is TGTGCCAGCAGTCCGGGACGGGGGATTAACTATGGCTACACCTTC. Its protein product is CASSPGRGINYGYTF.

The gene calls are TRBV18 and TRBJ2-2, with a tentative D call TRBD1 (5 bases). CDR3 size: 16 residues. The germline V gene encodes CDR1 KGHSH and CDR2 LQKENI. V was clipped by 2 bases and J by 4 bases, with 14 bases between them. The CDR3 nucleotides are TGTGCCAGCTCACCAGGTACAGGTCAAACCACCGGGGAGCTGTTTTTT. It encodes CASSPGTGQTTGELFF.

The genes are TRBV7-2 and TRBJ2-7; no firm D call. The CDR3 is made up of 14 amino acids. Germline lookup yields CDR1 SGHTA and CDR2 FQGNSA. Deletions cut 5 bases from V and 2 bases from J, with 13 bases between. The DNA for the CDR3 is TGTGCCAGCAGCCCCCTAACGGTGCCCTACGAGCAGTACTTC. Translation gives CASSPLTVPYEQYF.

In its sample, this clone was seen a few times. The chain carries TRBV6-4 and TRBJ2-1; 9 positions match TRBD2. This CDR3 comprises 15 residues. V was clipped by 3 bases and J by 0 bases; unmatched bases: 0. Germline V gene lookup returns CDR1 MRHNA and CDR2 SNTAGT. Written as DNA, the CDR3 is TGTGCCAGCAGTGAAGCGGGAGGCTCCTACAATGAGCAGTTCTTC. It yields the protein CASSEAGGSYNEQFF.

The gene calls are TRBV6-2 or TRBV6-3 and TRBJ2-7; tentatively, D is TRBD2 (6 bases). Germline V gene lookup returns CDR1 MNHEY and CDR2 SVGEGT. This CDR3 is 15 amino acids long. V lost 4 bases and J lost 7, with 20 bases in between. Here the CDR3 reads CASSSSGTGRGEQYF. CDR3 bases: TGTGCCAGCAGTTCCTCCGGGACCGGGAGAGGAGAGCAGTACTTC.

The gene calls are TRBV24-1 and TRBJ1-1; 10 nucleotides align to TRBD1. Per the germline V gene, CDR1 is KGHDR and CDR2 is SFDVKD. With 2 bases clipped from V and 3 bases from J, the junction kept 2 bases outside the gene matches. This CDR3 contains 15 residues. The CDR3 region is CATSDSGTGDTEAFF. The CDR3 DNA follows: TGTGCCACCAGTGATTCCGGGACAGGGGACACTGAAGCTTTCTTT.